The source of this T cell receptor (beta chain) is a study of identical twins' blood T cells. Each CDR3 protein is one row after TCRdb ran MiXCR on the 5' RACE reads. This sample has a few hundred thousand distinct CDR3 sequences, with about 28% found just once. Trimming took 5 bases from V and 2 from J, leaving 15 bases between them. This CDR3 has 15 amino acids. The germline gives CDR1 SEHNR, CDR2 FQNEAQ (reference sequence). The rearrangement uses TRBV7-9 and TRBJ1-2; D is ambiguous. The clonotype comes from a woman aged 18-55 years in good health. Source material: PBMCs. As DNA, the CDR3 is TGTGCCAGCAGCCCTGGGAGGGCGGTGAACTATGGCTACACCTTC. Protein sequence: CASSPGRAVNYGYTF.